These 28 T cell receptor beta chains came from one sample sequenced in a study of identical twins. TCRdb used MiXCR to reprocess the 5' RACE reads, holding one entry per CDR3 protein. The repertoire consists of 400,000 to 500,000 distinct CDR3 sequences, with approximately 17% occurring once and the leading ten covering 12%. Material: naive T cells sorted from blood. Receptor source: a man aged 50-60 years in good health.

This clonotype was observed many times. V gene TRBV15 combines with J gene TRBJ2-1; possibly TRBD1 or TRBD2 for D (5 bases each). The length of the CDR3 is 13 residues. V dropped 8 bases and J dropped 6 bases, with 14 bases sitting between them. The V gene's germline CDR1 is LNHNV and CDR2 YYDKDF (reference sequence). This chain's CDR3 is CATGGPSGNEQFF. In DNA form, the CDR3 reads TGTGCCACCGGGGGACCGTCGGGCAATGAGCAGTTCTTC.

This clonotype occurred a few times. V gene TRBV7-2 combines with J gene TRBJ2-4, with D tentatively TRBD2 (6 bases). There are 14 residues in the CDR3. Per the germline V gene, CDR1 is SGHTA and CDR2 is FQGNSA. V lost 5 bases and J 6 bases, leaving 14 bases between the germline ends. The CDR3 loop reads CASSPGGIGNIQYF. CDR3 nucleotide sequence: TGTGCCAGCAGCCCCGGCGGGATCGGAAACATTCAGTACTTC.

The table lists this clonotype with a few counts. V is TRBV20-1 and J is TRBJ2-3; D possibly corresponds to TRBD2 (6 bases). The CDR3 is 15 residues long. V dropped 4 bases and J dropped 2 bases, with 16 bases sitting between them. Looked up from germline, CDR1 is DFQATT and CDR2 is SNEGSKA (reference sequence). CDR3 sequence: CSAKWLAANTDTQYF. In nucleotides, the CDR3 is TGCAGTGCTAAGTGGTTAGCGGCCAACACAGATACGCAGTATTTT.

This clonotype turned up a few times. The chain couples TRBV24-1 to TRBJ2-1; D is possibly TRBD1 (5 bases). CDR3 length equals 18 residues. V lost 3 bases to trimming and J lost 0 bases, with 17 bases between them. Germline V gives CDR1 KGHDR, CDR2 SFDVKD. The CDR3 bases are TGTGCCACCAGTGATCCTTCATCCGACAGATTCTCCTACAATGAGCAGTTCTTC. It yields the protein CATSDPSSDRFSYNEQFF.

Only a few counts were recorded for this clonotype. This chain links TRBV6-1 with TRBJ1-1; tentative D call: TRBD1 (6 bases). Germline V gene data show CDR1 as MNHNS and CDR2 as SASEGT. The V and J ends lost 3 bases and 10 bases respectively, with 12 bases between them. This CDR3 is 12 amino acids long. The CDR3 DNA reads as TGTGCCAGCAGTGAGGGGGGGCGCGGAGCTTTCTTT. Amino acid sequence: CASSEGGRGAFF.

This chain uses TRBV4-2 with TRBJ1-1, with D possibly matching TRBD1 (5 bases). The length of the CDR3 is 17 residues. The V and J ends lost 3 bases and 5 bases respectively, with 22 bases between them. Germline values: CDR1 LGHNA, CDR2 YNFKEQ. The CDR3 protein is CASSQRPVKWGETEAFF. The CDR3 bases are TGTGCCAGCAGCCAGCGACCGGTAAAGTGGGGGGAAACTGAAGCTTTCTTT.

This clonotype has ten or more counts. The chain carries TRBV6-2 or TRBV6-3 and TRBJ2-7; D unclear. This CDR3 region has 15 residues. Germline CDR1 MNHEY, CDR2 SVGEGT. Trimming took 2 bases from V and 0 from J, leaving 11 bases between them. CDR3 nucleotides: TGTGCCAGCAGTTACGACACATCCAACTCCTACGAGCAGTACTTC. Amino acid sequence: CASSYDTSNSYEQYF.

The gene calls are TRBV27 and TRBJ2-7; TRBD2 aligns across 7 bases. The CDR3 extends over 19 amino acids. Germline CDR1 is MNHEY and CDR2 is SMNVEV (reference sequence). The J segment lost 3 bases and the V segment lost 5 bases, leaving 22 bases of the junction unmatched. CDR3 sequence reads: CASSLTLRATSGNFYEQYF. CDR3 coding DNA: TGTGCCAGCAGTCTAACCCTCCGGGCCACCAGCGGGAACTTCTACGAGCAGTACTTC.

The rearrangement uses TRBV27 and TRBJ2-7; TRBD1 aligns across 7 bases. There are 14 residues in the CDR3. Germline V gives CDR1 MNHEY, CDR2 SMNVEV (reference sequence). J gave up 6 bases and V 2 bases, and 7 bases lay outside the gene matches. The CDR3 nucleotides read TGTGCCAGCAGTTTAGGCGACAGGGTAGCCGAGCAGTACTTC. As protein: CASSLGDRVAEQYF.

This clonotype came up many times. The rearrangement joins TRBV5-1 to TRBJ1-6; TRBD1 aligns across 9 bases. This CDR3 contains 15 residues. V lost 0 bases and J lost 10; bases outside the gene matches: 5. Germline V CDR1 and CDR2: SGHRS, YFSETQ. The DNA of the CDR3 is TGCGCCAGCAGCTTGGGGGGACAGGGACGCTCACCCCTCCACTTT. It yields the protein CASSLGGQGRSPLHF.

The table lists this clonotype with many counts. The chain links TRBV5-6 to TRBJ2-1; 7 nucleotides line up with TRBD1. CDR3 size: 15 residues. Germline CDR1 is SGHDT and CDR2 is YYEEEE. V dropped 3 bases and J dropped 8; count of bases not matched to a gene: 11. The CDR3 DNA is TGTGCCAGCAGCTGGGCCATAAAAGGGGGCCATGAGCAGTTCTTC. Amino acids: CASSWAIKGGHEQFF.

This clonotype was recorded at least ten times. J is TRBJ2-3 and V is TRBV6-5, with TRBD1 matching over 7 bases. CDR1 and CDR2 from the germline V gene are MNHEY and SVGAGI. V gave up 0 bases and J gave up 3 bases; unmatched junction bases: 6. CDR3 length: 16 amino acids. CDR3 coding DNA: TGTGCCAGCAGTTACTCCCGACCGGACAGGACAGATACGCAGTATTTT. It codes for CASSYSRPDRTDTQYF.

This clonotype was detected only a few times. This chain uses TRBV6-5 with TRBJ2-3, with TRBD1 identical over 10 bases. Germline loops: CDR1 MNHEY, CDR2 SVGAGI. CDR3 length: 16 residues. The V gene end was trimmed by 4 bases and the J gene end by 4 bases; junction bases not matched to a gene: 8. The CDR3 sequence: CASSSGTGVWADTQYF. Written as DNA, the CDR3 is TGTGCCAGCAGTTCCGGGACAGGGGTTTGGGCAGATACGCAGTATTTT.

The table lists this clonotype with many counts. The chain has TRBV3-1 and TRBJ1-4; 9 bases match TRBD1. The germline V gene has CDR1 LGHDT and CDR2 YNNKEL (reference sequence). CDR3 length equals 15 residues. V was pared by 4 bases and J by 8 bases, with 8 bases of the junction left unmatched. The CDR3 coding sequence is TGTGCCAGCAGCCTTGGACAGGGGAACGGCGAAAAACTGTTTTTT. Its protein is CASSLGQGNGEKLFF.

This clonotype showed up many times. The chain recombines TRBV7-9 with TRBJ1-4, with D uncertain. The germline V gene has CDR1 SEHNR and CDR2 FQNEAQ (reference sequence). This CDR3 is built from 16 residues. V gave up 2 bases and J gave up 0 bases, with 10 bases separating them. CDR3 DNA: TGTGCCAGCAGCTTAAGGAGTATCGCAACTAATGAAAAACTGTTTTTT. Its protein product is CASSLRSIATNEKLFF.

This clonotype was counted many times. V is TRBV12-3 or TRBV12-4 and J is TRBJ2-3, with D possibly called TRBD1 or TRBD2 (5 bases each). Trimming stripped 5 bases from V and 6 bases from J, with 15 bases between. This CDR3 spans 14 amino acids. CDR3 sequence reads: CASSELDSGDTQYF. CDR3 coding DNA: TGTGCCAGCAGTGAACTAGATTCAGGGGATACGCAGTATTTT.

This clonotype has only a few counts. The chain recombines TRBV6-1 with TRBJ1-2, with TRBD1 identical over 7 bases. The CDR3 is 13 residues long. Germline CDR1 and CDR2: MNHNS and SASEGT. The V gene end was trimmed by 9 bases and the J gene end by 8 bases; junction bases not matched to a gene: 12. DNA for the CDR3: TGTGCCAGTAGAGGGGACAGCGCATCAGGCTACACCTTC. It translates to CASRGDSASGYTF.

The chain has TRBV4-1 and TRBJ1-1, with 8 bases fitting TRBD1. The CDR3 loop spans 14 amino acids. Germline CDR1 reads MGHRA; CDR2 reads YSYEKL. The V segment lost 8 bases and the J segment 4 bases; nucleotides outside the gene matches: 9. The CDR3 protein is CASGYRGSGTEAFF. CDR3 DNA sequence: TGCGCCAGCGGCTACAGGGGGAGCGGCACTGAAGCTTTCTTT.

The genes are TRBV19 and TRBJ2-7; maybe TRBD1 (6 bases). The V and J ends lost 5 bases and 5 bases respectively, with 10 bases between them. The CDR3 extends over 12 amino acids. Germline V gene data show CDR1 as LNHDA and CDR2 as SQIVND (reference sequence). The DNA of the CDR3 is TGTGCCAGTAGTTCGCAGGGGAACGAGCAGTACTTC. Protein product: CASSSQGNEQYF.

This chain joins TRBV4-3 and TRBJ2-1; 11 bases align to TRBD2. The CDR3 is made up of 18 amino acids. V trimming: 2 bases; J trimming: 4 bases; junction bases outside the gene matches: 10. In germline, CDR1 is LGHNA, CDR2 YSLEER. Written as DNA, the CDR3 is TGCGCCAGCAGCCAATCGGAGACTAGCGGGGCCCTTTACAATGAGCAGTTCTTC. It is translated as CASSQSETSGALYNEQFF.

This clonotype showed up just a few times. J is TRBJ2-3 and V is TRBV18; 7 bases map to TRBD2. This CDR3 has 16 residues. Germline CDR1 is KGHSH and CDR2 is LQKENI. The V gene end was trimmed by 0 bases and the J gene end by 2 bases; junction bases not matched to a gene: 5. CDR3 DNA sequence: TGTGCCAGCTCACCACCGGGGAGGGCAGCCACAGATACGCAGTATTTT. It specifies CASSPPGRAATDTQYF.

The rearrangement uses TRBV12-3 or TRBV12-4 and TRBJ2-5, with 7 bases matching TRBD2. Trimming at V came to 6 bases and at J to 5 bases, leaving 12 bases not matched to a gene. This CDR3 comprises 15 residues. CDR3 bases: TGTGCCAGCAGCCAAAATTCAGCGGGAAGGGAGACCCAGTACTTC. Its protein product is CASSQNSAGRETQYF.

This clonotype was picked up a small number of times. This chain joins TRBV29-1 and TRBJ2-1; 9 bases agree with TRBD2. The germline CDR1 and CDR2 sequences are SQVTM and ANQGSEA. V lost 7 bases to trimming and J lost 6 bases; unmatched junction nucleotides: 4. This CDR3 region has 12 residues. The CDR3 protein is CSGLAGPNEQFF. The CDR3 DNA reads TGCAGCGGCCTAGCGGGACCCAATGAGCAGTTCTTC.

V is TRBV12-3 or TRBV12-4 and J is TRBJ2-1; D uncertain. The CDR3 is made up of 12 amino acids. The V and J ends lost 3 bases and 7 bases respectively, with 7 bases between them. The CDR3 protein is CASSLWENEQFF. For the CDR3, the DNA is TGTGCCAGCAGTTTGTGGGAAAATGAGCAGTTCTTC.

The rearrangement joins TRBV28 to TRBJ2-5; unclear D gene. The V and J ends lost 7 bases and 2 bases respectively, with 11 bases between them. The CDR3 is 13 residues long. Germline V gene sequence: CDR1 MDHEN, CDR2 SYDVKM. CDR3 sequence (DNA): TGTGCCAGCATATCAAGCGATCAAGAGACCCAGTACTTC. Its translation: CASISSDQETQYF.

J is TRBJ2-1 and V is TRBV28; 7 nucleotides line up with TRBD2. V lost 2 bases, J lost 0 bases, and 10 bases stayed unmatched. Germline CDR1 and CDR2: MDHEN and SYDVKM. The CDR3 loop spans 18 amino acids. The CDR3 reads CASSLPGTITSSYNEQFF. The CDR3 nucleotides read TGTGCCAGCAGTTTACCCGGGACTATTACAAGCTCCTACAATGAGCAGTTCTTC.

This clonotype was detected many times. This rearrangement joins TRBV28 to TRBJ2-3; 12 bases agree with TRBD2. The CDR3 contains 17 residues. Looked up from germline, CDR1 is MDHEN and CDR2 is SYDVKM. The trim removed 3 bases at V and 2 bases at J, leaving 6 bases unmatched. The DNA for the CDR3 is TGTGCCAGCAGTTTGTCCGGACTAGCGGGGTACACAGATACGCAGTATTTT. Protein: CASSLSGLAGYTDTQYF.

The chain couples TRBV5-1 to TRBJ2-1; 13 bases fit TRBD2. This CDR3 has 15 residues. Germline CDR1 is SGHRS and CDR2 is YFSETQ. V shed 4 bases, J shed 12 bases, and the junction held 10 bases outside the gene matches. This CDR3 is CASSPATSGGDRQFF. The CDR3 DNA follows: TGCGCCAGCAGCCCTGCAACTAGCGGGGGGGACAGGCAGTTCTTC.